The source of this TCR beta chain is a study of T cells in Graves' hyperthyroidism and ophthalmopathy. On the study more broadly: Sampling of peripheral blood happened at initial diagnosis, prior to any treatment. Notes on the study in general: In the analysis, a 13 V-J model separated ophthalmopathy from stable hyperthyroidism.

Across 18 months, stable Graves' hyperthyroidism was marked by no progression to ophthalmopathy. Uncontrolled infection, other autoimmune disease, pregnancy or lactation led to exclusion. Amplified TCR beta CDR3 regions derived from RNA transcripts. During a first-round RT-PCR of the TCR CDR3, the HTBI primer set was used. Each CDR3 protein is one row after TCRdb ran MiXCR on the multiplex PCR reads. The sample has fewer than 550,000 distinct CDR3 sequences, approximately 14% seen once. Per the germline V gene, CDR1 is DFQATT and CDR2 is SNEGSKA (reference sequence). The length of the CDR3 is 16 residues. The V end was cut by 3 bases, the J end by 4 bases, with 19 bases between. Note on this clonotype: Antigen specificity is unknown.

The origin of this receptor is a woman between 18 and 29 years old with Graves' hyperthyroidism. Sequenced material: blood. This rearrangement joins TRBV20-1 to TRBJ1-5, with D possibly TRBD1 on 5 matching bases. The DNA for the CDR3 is TGCAGTGCTAGTAACTCACCGGGACGGAAAAATCAGCCCCAGCATTTT. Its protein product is CSASNSPGRKNQPQHF.